Listed here is a single TCR beta chain. The repertoire was sequenced with immunoSEQ multiplex PCR; TCRdb's copy has only in-frame clones and lacks some. The sample has about 69,000 clones; roughly 89% are singletons. These data belong to a study of blood T cell repertoires in COVID-19. The overall study: Acute and convalescent COVID-19 specimens originated in the United States, Italy and Spain. Nucleic acid was either cDNA or gDNA, and it came from T cells, B-cell-depleted T cells, or PBMCs.

The sequence was collected from a middle-aged man with acute or convalescent COVID-19. The specimen sequenced was peripheral blood.

The CDR3 protein is CASSLVQAEAFF. The CDR3 nucleotides read TGTGCCAGCAGCTTAGTGCAGGCTGAAGCTTTCTTT. The rearrangement uses TRBV7-2 and TRBJ1-1; D is ambiguous. The germline CDR1 and CDR2 sequences are SGHTA and FQGNSA. Trimming took off 1 base at V and 6 bases at J, with 6 bases between the two ends. The CDR3 has 12 residues.